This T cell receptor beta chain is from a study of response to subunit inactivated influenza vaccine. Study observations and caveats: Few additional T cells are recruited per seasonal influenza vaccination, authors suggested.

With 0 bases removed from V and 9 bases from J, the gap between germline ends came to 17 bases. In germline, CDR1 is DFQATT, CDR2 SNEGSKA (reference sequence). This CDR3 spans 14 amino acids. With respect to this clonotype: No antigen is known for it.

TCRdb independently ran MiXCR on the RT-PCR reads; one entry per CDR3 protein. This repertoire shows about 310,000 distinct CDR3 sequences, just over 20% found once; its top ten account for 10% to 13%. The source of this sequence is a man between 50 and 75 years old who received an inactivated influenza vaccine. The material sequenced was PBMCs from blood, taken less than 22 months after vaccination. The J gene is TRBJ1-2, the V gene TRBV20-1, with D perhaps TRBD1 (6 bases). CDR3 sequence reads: CSARDQGPTQSYTF. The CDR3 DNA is TGCAGTGCTAGAGATCAGGGGCCGACCCAGAGCTACACCTTC.